This entry features one T cell receptor (beta chain) sequence. The antigen is not known. The method was immunoSEQ multiplex PCR; TCRdb's version includes in-frame clones alone and lacks a portion of them. The sample consists of roughly 150,000 clones, about 93% of them appearing once. This entry is derived from a study of T cell responses to AZD1222 COVID-19 vaccine. Study results and caveats: Donor demographics were predominantly white British with a female majority; clonal diversity may be underestimated. Mapped onto spike, vaccine-associated CD4 TCRs spanned it and were dominant at 160-218 and 743-854.

Trimming shortened V by 5 bases and J by 5 bases, and 17 bases separated the two germline ends. The CDR3 covers 15 residues. Germline V gene sequence: CDR1 SGHTA, CDR2 FQGTGA. This sample comprised peripheral blood, obtained on day 0 of AZD1222 vaccination. The chain recombines TRBV7-3 with TRBJ2-3; D might be TRBD2 (5 bases). The clonotype was recovered from an adult in good health. CDR3 amino acids: CASSENGSEGDTQYF. DNA for the CDR3: TGTGCCAGCAGCGAGAACGGTAGCGAAGGAGATACGCAGTATTTT.